This TCR beta chain is from a study of blood T cells in healthy people across ages. Trimming removed 2 bases from V and 4 bases from J, with 16 bases in between. Germline values: CDR1 ENHRY, CDR2 SYGVKD. There are 16 residues in the CDR3. At least 6 micrograms of total RNA were extracted per sample. This clonotype has only a few counts. A second PCR, run for about 6 to 12 cycles, used a sample-barcoded 5' primer plus a J-beta primer mix. A template-switch adaptor with 12 random nucleotides tagged each cDNA molecule. TCRdb passed the 5' RACE reads through MiXCR, listing each CDR3 protein once. The repertoire holds about 930,000 distinct CDR3 sequences, 29% seen once, with roughly 10% in the top ten. These data also formed part of another study, on T cells of mothers and their children.

This rearrangement joins TRBV10-3 to TRBJ2-3; D remains unclear. Material for sequencing was blood. This TCR derives from a woman in her 40s in good health. Here the CDR3 DNA reads TGTGCCATCAGTGAGGCCCTAGAGTTGAGGCCAGATACGCAGTATTTT. As protein: CAISEALELRPDTQYF.